This T cell receptor (beta chain) was recorded in a study of T cells and Merkel cell carcinoma outcomes. This CDR3 comprises 16 residues. Germline-derived CDR1 and CDR2 are LNHDA and SQIVND (reference sequence). V dropped 3 bases and J dropped 2 bases, with 16 bases sitting between them. Repertoires were generated with immunoSEQ multiplex PCR, while TCRdb's copy carries only in-frame clones and drops some. The sample includes about 15,000 clones, 80% to 90% of them seen just once. This rearrangement joins TRBV19 to TRBJ1-1, with TRBD1 as a possible D gene (6 bases). The sample consisted of tumor tissue from Merkel cell carcinoma. The sequence derives from a human donor with Merkel cell carcinoma. Written as DNA, the CDR3 is TGTGCCAGTAGTATCGGAGGACAGCTAAGAAACACTGAAGCTTTCTTT. Translation: CASSIGGQLRNTEAFF.